The 11 T cell receptor beta chains presented below share a single source sample, sequenced in a study of cytomegalovirus exposure and HLA in healthy donors. The data were produced by immunoSEQ multiplex PCR, yet TCRdb's version contains in-frame clones alone and is incomplete. Of under 250,000 clones listed, roughly 90% are singletons. Sequencing was performed on PBMCs. These receptors were taken from a man between 18 and 29 years old in good health and CMV-seropositive.

The J gene is TRBJ1-5, the V gene TRBV2; the D gene is possibly TRBD1 (5 bases). The CDR3 has 16 amino acids. Per the germline V gene, CDR1 is SNHLY and CDR2 is FYNNEI. The V end was cut by 2 bases, the J end by 2 bases, with 13 bases between. The DNA for the CDR3 is TGTGCCAGCAGTGAACCGGCAGGGATGGGCAATCAGCCCCAGCATTTT. Amino acids: CASSEPAGMGNQPQHF.

The chain links TRBV7-2 to TRBJ2-1, with a weak D call TRBD1 (6 bases). The germline CDR1 and CDR2 sequences are SGHTA and FQGNSA. V lost 0 bases, J lost 2 bases, and 8 bases lay in between. This CDR3 has 15 amino acids. The CDR3: CASSLAQGTYNEQFF. CDR3 in DNA: TGTGCCAGCAGCTTAGCACAGGGCACCTACAATGAGCAGTTCTTC.

The genes are TRBV10-3 and TRBJ2-3; TRBD2 agrees at 14 bases. CDR3 length: 15 residues. V was pared by 6 bases and J by 1 base, with 0 bases of the junction left unmatched. Germline CDR1 reads ENHRY; CDR2 reads SYGVKD. This CDR3 reads CAIRGLAGGTDTQYF. As DNA, the CDR3 is TGTGCCATCAGGGGACTAGCGGGGGGCACAGATACGCAGTATTTT.

The chain combines TRBV4-2 with TRBJ1-5; D unresolved. The CDR3 has 13 amino acids. Trimming stripped 6 bases from V and 4 bases from J, with 10 bases between. Per germline, CDR1 LGHNA and CDR2 YNFKEQ. CDR3 in amino acids: CASSDTQNQPQHF. The CDR3 DNA reads as TGTGCCAGCAGTGACACCCAAAATCAGCCCCAGCATTTT.

A single count supports this clone. V gene TRBV5-1 combines with J gene TRBJ2-5, with D perhaps matching TRBD2 (6 bases). Between the trimmed V and J ends, which lost 0 bases and 1 base, there was a span of 10 bases. The CDR3 is 15 residues long. In germline, CDR1 is SGHRS, CDR2 YFSETQ. The CDR3 nucleotides read TGCGCCAGCAGCTTGGGGAGGGCCCGCCAAGAGACCCAGTACTTC. Translating it yields CASSLGRARQETQYF.

The chain combines TRBV7-2 with TRBJ2-7; tentative D call: TRBD2 (5 bases). CDR1 and CDR2 (germline): SGHTA, FQGNSA. The ends were cut back, 5 bases at V and 3 bases at J, with 17 bases in the middle. CDR3 length equals 15 residues. The CDR3 bases are TGTGCCAGCAGCCCGGGAAGCGAGATAAACTACGAGCAGTACTTC. Its protein product is CASSPGSEINYEQYF.

The chain has TRBV5-1 and TRBJ2-1; D possibly uses TRBD1 or TRBD2 (5 bases each). CDR1 is SGHRS and CDR2 is YFSETQ in the germline V gene. The CDR3 sequence is 13 residues long. V was cut by 4 bases and J by 8 bases, with 13 bases left in between. The CDR3 DNA reads TGCGCCAGCAGCATGGGGACCGGGGATGAGCAGTTCTTC. Encoded protein: CASSMGTGDEQFF.

V gene TRBV5-6 combines with J gene TRBJ1-3, with D hard to call. With 3 bases removed from V and 5 bases from J, the gap between germline ends came to 9 bases. The length of the CDR3 is 13 residues. Germline CDR1 and CDR2: SGHDT and YYEEEE. CDR3: CASSSLLRNTIYF. Here the CDR3 DNA reads TGTGCCAGCAGCTCATTGCTCAGAAACACCATATATTTT.

The V and J genes are TRBV25-1 and TRBJ2-1, with 9 bases aligning to TRBD2. V lost 4 bases, J lost 2 bases, and 0 bases stayed unmatched. In germline, CDR1 is MGHDK, CDR2 SYGVNS. This CDR3 has 14 residues. The CDR3 DNA is TGTGCCAGCAGTGGGACTAGCGCCTACAATGAGCAGTTCTTC. Its translation is CASSGTSAYNEQFF.

The chain links TRBV5-4 to TRBJ2-1; 10 bases are shared with TRBD1. In germline, CDR1 is SGHNT, CDR2 YYREEE (reference sequence). The CDR3 runs to 15 residues. V lost 5 bases to trimming and J lost 5 bases; unmatched junction nucleotides: 7. This chain's CDR3 is CASRARDRGHNEQFF. In DNA form, the CDR3 reads TGTGCCAGCAGGGCAAGGGACAGGGGCCACAATGAGCAGTTCTTC. Complete variable domain (other parts from reference TRBV5-4 and TRBJ2-1): ETGVTQSPTHLIKTRGQQVTLRCSSQSGHNTVSWYQQALGQGPQFIFQYYREEENGRGNFPPRFSGLQFPNYSSELNVNALELDDSALYLCASRARDRGHNEQFFGPGTRLTVL.

J is TRBJ1-1 and V is TRBV4-1, with D perhaps matching TRBD1 (5 bases). CDR1 is MGHRA and CDR2 is YSYEKL in the germline V gene. CDR3 length equals 16 residues. V was shortened by 4 bases and J by 3 bases, with 18 bases between the two germline ends. The CDR3 region has the DNA TGCGCCAGCAGCCCGACGCCCCAGGGCGTAGACACTGAAGCTTTCTTT. It yields the protein CASSPTPQGVDTEAFF.